This T cell receptor (beta chain) was found in a study of blood T cell repertoires in COVID-19. Looking at the study overall: The United States, Italy and Spain were the sources of the acute and convalescent COVID-19 samples. From T cells, B-cell-depleted T cells, or PBMCs came the material, which was cDNA or gDNA.

Concerning this clone itself: Other DNA sequences within the sample encode an identical CDR3.

The repertoire was sequenced with immunoSEQ multiplex PCR; TCRdb's copy has only in-frame clones and lacks some. The sample consists of roughly 200,000 clones, approximately 88% of them appearing once. The germline V gene encodes CDR1 LGHDT and CDR2 YNNKEL (reference sequence). This CDR3 is built from 13 residues. The V end was cut by 0 bases, the J end by 7 bases, with 7 bases between. This sequence originates from a man aged 35-49 years with acute or convalescent COVID-19. This chain uses TRBV3-1 (or the pseudogene TRBV3-2) with TRBJ2-1; D uncertain. Input material: peripheral blood. Here the CDR3 DNA reads TGTGCCAGCAGCCAAGATCTGAGGAATGAGCAGTTCTTC. Amino acids: CASSQDLRNEQFF.